This T cell receptor beta chain was found in a study of beta chain features in type 1 diabetes. The sequenced template was cDNA made from the entire isolated RNA. Data came from immunoSEQ multiplex PCR; TCRdb stores just in-frame clones and leaves some out. Among about 360,000 clones, roughly 12% were seen once, and the ten largest hold around 0.02%. This clone was seen a handful of times. The clonotype was recovered from a man aged 18 to 30 in good health. What was sequenced was naive CD4+ T cells from blood.

CDR3 in DNA: TGTGCCAGCTCATCGGGACAGAAAGAAGCTTTCTTT. Its protein is CASSSGQKEAFF. The gene calls are TRBV18 and TRBJ1-1, with TRBD1 identical over 7 bases. The CDR3 has 12 residues. CDR1 is KGHSH and CDR2 is LQKENI in the germline V gene. The junction had 5 bases not matched to a gene; V was cut back by 5 bases and J by 8 bases. Together with reference TRBV18 and TRBJ1-1, the CDR3 gives the full variable domain: NAGVMQNPRHLVRRRGQEARLRCSPMKGHSHVYWYRQLPEEGLKFMVYLQKENIIDESGMPKERFSAEFPKEGPSILRIQQVVRGDSAAYFCASSSGQKEAFFGQGTRLTVV.